Ten or more counts support the clone carrying this TCR beta chain. Its target is not known. CDR3 length equals 13 residues. Deletions cut 3 bases from V and 4 bases from J, with 10 bases between. Germline CDR1 is MDHEN and CDR2 is SYDVKM. Addition of a universal primer site occurred through template switching, and cDNA carried unique molecular identifiers. Each CDR3 protein is one row after TCRdb ran MiXCR on the 5' RACE reads. The data contain roughly 690,000 distinct CDR3 sequences, roughly 6% of them singletons. These data are taken from a study of identical twins. Study results and limitations: Fewer insertions characterized abundant cord blood beta clonotypes, whereas memory repertoires showed none. Possibly, invariant MAIT and iNKT cells partly confounded zero-insertion analyses. Conclusions relied on cross-sectional statistical analysis, not following the same donors.

Material: naive T cells sorted from blood. The chain combines TRBV28 with TRBJ2-7, with a weak D call TRBD2 (5 bases). This receptor was obtained from a man in his late teens or twenties in good health. The CDR3 nucleotides are TGTGCCAGCAGTTTGCGGGTGGTTTACGAGCAGTACTTC. Encoded protein: CASSLRVVYEQYF.